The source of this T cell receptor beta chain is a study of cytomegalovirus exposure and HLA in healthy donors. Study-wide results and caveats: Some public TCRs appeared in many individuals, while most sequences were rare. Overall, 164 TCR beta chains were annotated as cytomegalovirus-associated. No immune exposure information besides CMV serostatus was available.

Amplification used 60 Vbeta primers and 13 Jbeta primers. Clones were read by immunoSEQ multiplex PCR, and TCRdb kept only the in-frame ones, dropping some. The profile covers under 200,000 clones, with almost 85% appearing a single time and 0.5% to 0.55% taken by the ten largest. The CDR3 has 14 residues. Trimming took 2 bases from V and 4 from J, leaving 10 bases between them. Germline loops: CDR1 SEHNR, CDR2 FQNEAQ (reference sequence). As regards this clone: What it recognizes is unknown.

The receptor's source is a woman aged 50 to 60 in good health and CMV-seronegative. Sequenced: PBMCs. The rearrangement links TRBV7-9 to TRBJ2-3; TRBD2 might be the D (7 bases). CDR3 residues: CASSLRGGADTQYF. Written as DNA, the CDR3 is TGTGCCAGCAGCTTAAGGGGGGGAGCAGATACGCAGTATTTT.